These 31 T cell receptor beta chains originate from one sample sequenced in a study of tumor-infiltrating lymphocytes in oesophageal squamous cell carcinoma. TCRdb fed the PCR reads into MiXCR, producing one record per CDR3 protein. This repertoire shows roughly 20,000 distinct CDR3 sequences, 36% found once; its top ten account for roughly an eighth. The sequenced material came from esophageal tumor tissue. These receptors came from a male donor with esophageal squamous cell carcinoma.

Within the sample, this clonotype is medium-sized. This chain's CDR3 is CASSLGLGGTYEQYF. The CDR3 DNA reads TGTGCCAGCAGCTTAGGTCTAGGGGGGACCTACGAGCAGTACTTC. J is TRBJ2-7 and V is TRBV7-9; D could derive from TRBD1 or TRBD2 (6 bases each). Trimming left V 1 base short and J 2 bases short, with 12 bases between. The V gene's germline CDR1 is SEHNR and CDR2 FQNEAQ (reference sequence). The CDR3 extends over 15 amino acids.

This sequence joins TRBV7-8 and TRBJ1-1, with D uncertain. The CDR3 loop spans 12 amino acids. CDR1 and CDR2 (germline): SGHVS, FQNEAQ. V dropped 3 bases and J dropped 7 bases, with 9 bases sitting between them. This chain's CDR3 is CASSFSTREAFF. The CDR3 bases are TGTGCCAGCAGCTTTTCGACCCGTGAAGCTTTCTTT.

This clonotype was detected many times. V is TRBV7-9 and J is TRBJ2-1, with TRBD1 identical over 7 bases. Gene TRBJ2-7 matches the end of the DNA better, so the J call may be wrong. The CDR3 covers 15 residues. In germline, CDR1 is SEHNR, CDR2 FQNEAQ (reference sequence). The CDR3: CASRPTAGGYNEQYF. The CDR3 DNA is TGTGCCAGCAGGCCCACAGCAGGGGGATACAATGAGCAGTACTTC.

This clonotype showed up just once. Without the conserved terminal phenylalanine or tryptophan, this CDR3 likely stems from a read error. No DNA is shown, since the ends of the CDR3 on it are uncertain; the CDR3 is the one TCRdb lists. The chain employs TRBV10-3 and TRBJ2-6; the table's D call, TRBD1, was not checked against the DNA. The CDR3 has 16 residues if both end residues are counted. Looked up from germline, CDR1 is ENHRY and CDR2 is SYGVKD. This CDR3 reads CAISGDRENSPLHFGN.

The CDR3 sequence is CASSLDIPFSGRGHEQYF. In DNA form, the CDR3 reads TGTGCCAGCAGCTTAGATATCCCCTTTAGCGGGAGGGGCCATGAGCAGTACTTC. The V gene is TRBV11-2, the J gene TRBJ2-5, with 11 bases identical to TRBD2. Trimming removed 0 bases from V and 11 bases from J; junction bases left unmatched: 17. From germline, CDR1 is SGHAT and CDR2 FQNNGV. CDR3 size: 18 residues.

This clonotype qualifies as medium-sized (0.01 to 0.1%). CDR3 region: CASSLLDAAGGYEQYF. As DNA, the CDR3 is TGTGCCAGCAGCCTATTGGACGCTGCGGGAGGGTACGAGCAGTACTTC. The rearrangement uses TRBV7-2 and TRBJ2-7, with 9 bases matching TRBD2. The CDR3 contains 16 residues. Unmatched junction bases numbered 12, after V lost 5 bases and J lost 4 bases. Germline V CDR1 and CDR2: SGHTA, FQGNSA.

A remark on this clonotype: A much more abundant neighbour one base away suggests this may be a read error. The chain joins TRBV10-3 to TRBJ2-1; maybe TRBD2 (6 bases). The assigned J gene may be wrong: the sequence end matches TRBJ2-7 better. The CDR3 spans 15 residues. The germline V gene encodes CDR1 ENHRY and CDR2 SYGVKD. The CDR3, as DNA: TGTGCCATCAGTGATTTCGCGGGAACTTACAATGAGCAGTACTTC. It is translated as CAISDFAGTYNEQYF.

Relative to its sample, this clonotype is medium-sized. The chain combines TRBV7-2 with TRBJ1-5, with a possible D match to TRBD1 (5 bases). The CDR3 spans 16 residues. The V end lost 5 bases, the J end lost 2 bases, and 16 bases lay between the germline ends. Germline V lookup: CDR1 SGHTA, CDR2 FQGNSA. The CDR3 DNA sequence: TGTGCCAGCAGCCAAACCGGGGGACGGGGCAATCAGCCCCAGCATTTT. This encodes CASSQTGGRGNQPQHF.

This clonotype has at least ten counts. The chain is built from TRBV6-1 and TRBJ1-2; D not certain. The CDR3 extends over 14 amino acids. Trimming removed 9 bases from V and 5 bases from J, with 19 bases in between. Germline V gene sequence: CDR1 MNHNS, CDR2 SASEGT. CDR3 region: CASTEIGSQYGYTF. CDR3 nucleotides: TGTGCCAGTACGGAAATTGGGTCCCAATATGGCTACACCTTC.

Turning to this clonotype: The conserved closing phenylalanine or tryptophan is absent in this CDR3, likely reflecting a read error. No DNA is shown, since the ends of the CDR3 on it are uncertain; the CDR3 is the one TCRdb lists. The V and J genes are TRBV7-2 and TRBJ2-7. Per germline, CDR1 SGHTA and CDR2 FQGNSA. Ends included, the CDR3 has 15 residues. CDR3 loop: CASSFAGYYGYTFGS.

This clonotype showed up just a few times. V is TRBV7-3 and J is TRBJ2-3; D gene ambiguous. V dropped 5 bases and J dropped 1 base, with 7 bases sitting between them. The CDR3 covers 13 residues. Germline V gene data show CDR1 as SGHTA and CDR2 as FQGTGA. The CDR3: CASSAGGTDTQYF. In DNA, the CDR3 is TGTGCCAGCAGCGCAGGCGGCACAGATACGCAGTATTTT.

This clonotype was found many times. The chain carries TRBV6-6 and TRBJ2-7; D remains ambiguous. CDR1 and CDR2 (germline): MNHNY, SVGAGI (reference sequence). Trimming took off 0 bases at V and 1 base at J, with 7 bases between the two ends. The CDR3 consists of 14 residues. The DNA for the CDR3 is TGTGCCAGCAGTTACTCGATGTCGTCCTACGAGCAGTACTTC. Translating gives CASSYSMSSYEQYF.

This clonotype was counted a single time. This rearrangement joins TRBV7-9 to TRBJ2-1; TRBD2 is a possible D gene (6 bases). Judging by the DNA end, TRBJ2-7 fits better; the J call may be wrong. In germline, CDR1 is SEHNR, CDR2 FQNEAQ (reference sequence). This CDR3 has 14 residues. CDR3 amino acids: CASSSFRGSNEQYF. In DNA form, the CDR3 reads TGTGCCAGCAGCTCTTTTCGGGGGAGTAATGAGCAGTACTTC.

This clonotype was picked up a small number of times. The CDR3 ends on some other residue instead of the conserved phenylalanine or tryptophan, so this is likely a read error. No DNA is shown, since the ends of the CDR3 on it are uncertain; the CDR3 is the one TCRdb lists. The chain joins TRBV6-1 to TRBJ2-7; TRBD1 reflects the table's D call only, with no check against the DNA. The CDR3 contains 17 residues when both ends are counted. The germline V gene encodes CDR1 MNHNS and CDR2 SASEGT. Here the CDR3 reads CASSSGTGEYNEQFFGS.

The V gene is TRBV20-1, the J gene TRBJ1-4; D not certain. This CDR3 region has 11 residues. Germline CDR1 DFQATT, CDR2 SNEGSKA (reference sequence). In DNA, the CDR3 is TGCTCGGGAGAGGCCGGTGAAAAACTGTTTTTT. Its translation: CSGEAGEKLFF.

The gene calls are TRBV5-4 and TRBJ2-3; unclear D gene. CDR3 size: 14 residues. Trimming removed 7 bases at V and 0 bases at J, with 12 bases between. The germline V gene has CDR1 SGHNT and CDR2 YYREEE (reference sequence). The DNA for the CDR3 is TGTGCCAGCCTACCCGATGCCAGCACAGATACGCAGTATTTT. Residues: CASLPDASTDTQYF. The complete variable domain, with remaining parts taken from reference TRBV5-4 and TRBJ2-3, reads ETGVTQSPTHLIKTRGQQVTLRCSSQSGHNTVSWYQQALGQGPQFIFQYYREEENGRGNFPPRFSGLQFPNYSSELNVNALELDDSALYLCASLPDASTDTQYFGPGTRLTVL.

This clonotype has just one count. The J gene is TRBJ2-1, the V gene TRBV7-3; maybe TRBD1 (6 bases). The DNA matches TRBJ2-5 better at its end, which makes the J call doubtful. The V gene's germline CDR1 is SGHTA and CDR2 FQGTGA. The CDR3 contains 15 residues. CDR3: CASSQFQGFGETQYF. CDR3 DNA: TGTGCCAGCAGCCAGTTCCAGGGGTTTGGGGAGACCCAGTACTTC.

The rearrangement joins TRBV12-5 to TRBJ2-4; no definite D call. The J call is doubtful: the DNA matches TRBJ2-5 better. The CDR3 loop spans 13 amino acids. Germline loops: CDR1 LGHNT, CDR2 FRNRAP. CDR3 DNA sequence: TGTGCTAGTGGTTTGGTACATGAAGAGACCCAGTACTTC. This translates into CASGLVHEETQYF.

The rearrangement uses TRBV5-1 and TRBJ2-1; 10 bases map to TRBD1. After removal of 3 bases from V and 10 bases from J, the junction contained 7 bases not matched to a gene. Germline-derived CDR1 and CDR2 are SGHRS and YFSETQ. This CDR3 comprises 14 residues. The CDR3 loop is CASSSRTGGDEQFF. CDR3 in DNA: TGCGCCAGCAGCTCGCGGACAGGGGGTGACGAGCAGTTCTTC. The complete variable domain, with remaining parts taken from reference TRBV5-1 and TRBJ2-1, reads KAGVTQTPRYLIKTRGQQVTLSCSPISGHRSVSWYQQTPGQGLQFLFEYFSETQRNKGNFPGRFSGRQFSNSRSEMNVSTLELGDSALYLCASSSRTGGDEQFFGPGTRLTVL.

This clonotype came up once. The CDR3 reads CASSWVTSGMGETQYF. The CDR3 DNA is TGTGCCAGCAGTTGGGTGACTAGCGGGATGGGGGAGACCCAGTACTTC. The J gene is TRBJ2-5, the V gene TRBV6-2 or TRBV6-3, with 11 bases fitting TRBD2. CDR3 length: 16 amino acids. CDR1 is MNHEY, CDR2 SVGEGT, per germline. Losses at the gene ends were 4 bases for V and 5 bases for J; bases not matched to a gene: 9.

The chain employs TRBV12-3 or TRBV12-4 and TRBJ2-5; D gene unclear. The end of the DNA aligns better with TRBJ2-7, so the J call may be wrong. The CDR3 covers 11 residues. The CDR3 here is CASSSYYEQYF. As DNA, the CDR3 is TGTGCCAGCAGTTCCTACTACGAGCAGTACTTC.

In regard to this clonotype: A clone one base away is much larger, so this may be a read error. The chain is built from TRBV2 and TRBJ2-5, with D perhaps matching TRBD2 (6 bases). The J call may be incorrect, as the DNA end agrees better with TRBJ2-1. The CDR3 spans 12 residues. The germline CDR1 and CDR2 sequences are SNHLY and FYNNEI. In DNA, the CDR3 is TGTGCCAGCAGTGAACGAGGGAGGGAGCAGTTCTTC. Protein product: CASSERGREQFF.

This clonotype was counted many times. The chain has TRBV7-8 and TRBJ2-3; 7 nucleotides line up with TRBD2. The germline CDR1 and CDR2 sequences are SGHVS and FQNEAQ. With V trimmed by 3 bases and J by 4 bases, 7 bases remained unmatched. CDR3 length: 15 residues. The chain's CDR3 is CASSFRGRGPDTQYF. In DNA, the CDR3 is TGTGCCAGCAGCTTTCGCGGGAGAGGCCCAGATACGCAGTATTTT. The entire variable domain, with the rest obtained from reference TRBV7-8 and TRBJ2-3, is as follows: GAGVSQSPRYKVAKRGQDVALRCDPISGHVSLFWYQQALGQGPEFLTYFQNEAQLDKSGLPSDRFFAERPEGSVSTLKIQRTQQEDSAVYLCASSFRGRGPDTQYFGPGTRLTVL.

This clonotype was observed many times. The chain employs TRBV24-1 and TRBJ1-5; D unresolved. Trimming removed 2 bases from V and 0 bases from J, with 13 bases in between. CDR1 and CDR2 from the germline V gene are KGHDR and SFDVKD. The CDR3 length is 17 residues. The CDR3 sequence is CATSDSGRGSSNQPQHF. The CDR3 DNA reads as TGTGCCACCAGTGATTCGGGTCGAGGGTCTAGCAATCAGCCCCAGCATTTT.

The chain carries TRBV7-8 and TRBJ1-5, with D uncertain. The germline V gene encodes CDR1 SGHVS and CDR2 FQNEAQ. The CDR3 has 13 amino acids. The V and J ends lost 1 base and 5 bases respectively, with 6 bases between them. The DNA of the CDR3 is TGTGCCAGCAGCTTAGGTGGGGATCAGCCCCAGCATTTT. This codes for CASSLGGDQPQHF.

The chain recombines TRBV6-6 with TRBJ2-3, with D maybe TRBD1 (5 bases). The CDR3 length is 12 residues. CDR1 is MNHNY, CDR2 SVGAGI, per germline (reference sequence). V lost 4 bases and J lost 5, with 7 bases in between. CDR3 in amino acids: CASSSGRDTQYF. In nucleotides, the CDR3 is TGTGCCAGCAGTTCAGGGCGAGATACGCAGTATTTT.

This clonotype was observed a few times. This rearrangement joins TRBV7-2 to TRBJ2-7; 9 nucleotides agree with TRBD1. Germline CDR1 SGHTA, CDR2 FQGNSA. CDR3 length equals 15 residues. After removal of 3 bases from V and 2 bases from J, the junction contained 5 bases not matched to a gene. CDR3 in amino acids: CASSFLGQGTYEQYF. As DNA, the CDR3 is TGTGCCAGCAGCTTTCTTGGACAGGGGACCTACGAGCAGTACTTC.

As to this clonotype: Just one base apart from a much larger clone, this may be a read error. The chain employs TRBV10-2 and TRBJ2-7; 14 nucleotides agree with TRBD2. Germline loops: CDR1 WSHSY, CDR2 SAAADI. The CDR3 is made up of 15 amino acids. V dropped 5 bases and J dropped 7; count of bases not matched to a gene: 7. CDR3 sequence (DNA): TGCGCCAGCAGTAACGGACTAGCGGGAGGTAGTGAGCAGTACTTC. Translated: CASSNGLAGGSEQYF.

This clonotype was found once. The chain links TRBV6-1 to TRBJ2-7, with a tentative D call TRBD1 (6 bases). The end of the DNA is better explained by TRBJ2-4, so the J call may be wrong. The CDR3 has 15 residues. Germline V gene sequence: CDR1 MNHNS, CDR2 SASEGT. The DNA for the CDR3 is TGTGCCAGCGGCCCGAGAGGGGGTGGCAAAAACATTCAGTACTTC. This translates into CASGPRGGGKNIQYF.

This clonotype was detected a few times. A read error is likely, as this CDR3 ends without the conserved phenylalanine or tryptophan. It is unclear where the CDR3 begins or ends on the DNA, so no DNA is shown, and the CDR3 is as TCRdb lists it. V and J are TRBV7-6 and TRBJ2-7; the table's D call of TRBD1 was not tested on the DNA. Per the germline V gene, CDR1 is SGHVS and CDR2 is FNYEAQ. Counting both end residues, the CDR3 totals 17 amino acids. The CDR3 region is CASSRTMGGQHGYTFGS.

By proportion, this clonotype is medium-sized. The chain joins TRBV7-8 to TRBJ2-7; TRBD1 agrees at 9 bases. The V gene's germline CDR1 is SGHVS and CDR2 FQNEAQ. This CDR3 contains 15 residues. V was pared by 5 bases and J by 0 bases, with 5 bases of the junction left unmatched. In DNA form, the CDR3 reads TGTGCCAGCAGCGAAGGACAGGGGCCCTCCTACGAGCAGTACTTC. Encoded protein: CASSEGQGPSYEQYF.